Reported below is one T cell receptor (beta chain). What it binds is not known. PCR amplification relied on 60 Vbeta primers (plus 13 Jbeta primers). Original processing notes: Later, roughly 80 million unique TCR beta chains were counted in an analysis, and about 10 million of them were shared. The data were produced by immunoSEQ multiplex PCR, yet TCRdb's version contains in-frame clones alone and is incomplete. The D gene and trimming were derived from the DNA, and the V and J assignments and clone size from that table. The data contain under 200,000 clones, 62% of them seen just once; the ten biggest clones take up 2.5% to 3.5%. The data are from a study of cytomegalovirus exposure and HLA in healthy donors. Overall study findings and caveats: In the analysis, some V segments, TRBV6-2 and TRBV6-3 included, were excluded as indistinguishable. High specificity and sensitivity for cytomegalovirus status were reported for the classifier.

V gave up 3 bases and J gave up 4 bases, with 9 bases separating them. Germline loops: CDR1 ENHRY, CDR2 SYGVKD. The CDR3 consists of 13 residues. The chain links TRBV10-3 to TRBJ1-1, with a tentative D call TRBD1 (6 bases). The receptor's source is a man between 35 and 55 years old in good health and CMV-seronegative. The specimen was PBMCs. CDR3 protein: CAISDQQGTEAFF. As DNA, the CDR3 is TGTGCCATCAGTGATCAACAGGGCACTGAAGCTTTCTTT.